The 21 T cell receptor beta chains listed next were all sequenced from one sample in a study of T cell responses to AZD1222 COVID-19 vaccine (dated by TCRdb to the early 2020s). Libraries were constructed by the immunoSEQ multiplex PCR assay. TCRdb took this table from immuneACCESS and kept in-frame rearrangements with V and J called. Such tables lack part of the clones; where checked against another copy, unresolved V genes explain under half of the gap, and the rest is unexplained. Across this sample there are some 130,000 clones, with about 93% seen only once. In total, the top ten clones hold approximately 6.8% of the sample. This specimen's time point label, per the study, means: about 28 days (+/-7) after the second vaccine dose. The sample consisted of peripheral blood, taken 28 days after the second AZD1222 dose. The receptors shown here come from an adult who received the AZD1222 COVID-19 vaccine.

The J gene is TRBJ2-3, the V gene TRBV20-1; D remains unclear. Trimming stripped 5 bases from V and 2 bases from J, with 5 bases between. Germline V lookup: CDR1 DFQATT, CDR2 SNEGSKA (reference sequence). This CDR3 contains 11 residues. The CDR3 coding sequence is TGCAGTGCTGAAACCACAGATACGCAGTATTTT. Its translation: CSAETTDTQYF.

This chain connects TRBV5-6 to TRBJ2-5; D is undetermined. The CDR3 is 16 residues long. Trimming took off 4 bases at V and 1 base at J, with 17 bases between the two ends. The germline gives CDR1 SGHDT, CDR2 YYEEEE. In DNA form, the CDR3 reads TGTGCCAGCAGCGTGGATTTAGGAGAAAGCCAAGAGACCCAGTACTTC. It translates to CASSVDLGESQETQYF. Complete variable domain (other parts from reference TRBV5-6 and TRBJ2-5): DAGVTQSPTHLIKTRGQQVTLRCSPKSGHDTVSWYQQALGQGPQFIFQYYEEEERQRGNFPDRFSGHQFPNYSSELNVNALLLGDSALYLCASSVDLGESQETQYFGPGTRLLVL.

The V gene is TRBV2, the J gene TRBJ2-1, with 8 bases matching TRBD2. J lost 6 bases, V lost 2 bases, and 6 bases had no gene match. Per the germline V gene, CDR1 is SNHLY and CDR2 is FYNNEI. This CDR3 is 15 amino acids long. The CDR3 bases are TGTGCCAGCAGTGAACGGGCGGGGGGTGTCAATGAGCAGTTCTTC. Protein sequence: CASSERAGGVNEQFF.

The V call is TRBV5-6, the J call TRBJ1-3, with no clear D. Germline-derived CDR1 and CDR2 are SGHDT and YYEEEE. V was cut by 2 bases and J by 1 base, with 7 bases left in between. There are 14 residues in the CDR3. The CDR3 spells CASSFGRSGNTIYF. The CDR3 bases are TGTGCCAGCAGCTTCGGAAGGTCTGGAAACACCATATATTTT.

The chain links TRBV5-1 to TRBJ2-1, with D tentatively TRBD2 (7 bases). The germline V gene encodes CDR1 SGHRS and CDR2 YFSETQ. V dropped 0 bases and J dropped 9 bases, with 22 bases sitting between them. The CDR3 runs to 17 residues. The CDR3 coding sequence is TGCGCCAGCAGCTTGGGGACCGGCCTCGGGGGGCGCGGTGAGCAGTTCTTC. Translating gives CASSLGTGLGGRGEQFF.

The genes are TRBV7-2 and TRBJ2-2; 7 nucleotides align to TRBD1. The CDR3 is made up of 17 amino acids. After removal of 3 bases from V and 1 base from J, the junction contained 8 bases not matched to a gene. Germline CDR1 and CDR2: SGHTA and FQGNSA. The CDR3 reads CASSFRQGHLNTGELFF. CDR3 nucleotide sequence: TGTGCCAGCAGCTTTCGACAGGGACATCTGAACACCGGGGAGCTGTTTTTT. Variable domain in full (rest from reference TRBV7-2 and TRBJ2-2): GAGVSQSPSNKVTEKGKDVELRCDPISGHTALYWYRQSLGQGLEFLIYFQGNSAPDKSGLPSDRFSAERTGGSVSTLTIQRTQQEDSAVYLCASSFRQGHLNTGELFFGEGSRLTVL.

The CDR3 DNA sequence: TGTGCCAGCTCACCACGGCCGGGACAGGATTACTCCTACGAGCAGTACTTC. Translating it yields CASSPRPGQDYSYEQYF. The gene calls are TRBV18 and TRBJ2-7; 8 nucleotides match TRBD1. CDR3 length: 17 amino acids. In germline, CDR1 is KGHSH, CDR2 LQKENI. V shed 1 base and J 0 bases; nucleotides not matched to a gene: 8.

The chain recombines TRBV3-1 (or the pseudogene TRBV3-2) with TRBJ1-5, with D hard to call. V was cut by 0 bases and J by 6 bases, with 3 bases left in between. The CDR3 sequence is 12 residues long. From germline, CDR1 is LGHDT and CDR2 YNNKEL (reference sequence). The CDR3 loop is CASSQDGQPQHF. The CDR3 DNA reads TGTGCCAGCAGCCAAGATGGTCAGCCCCAGCATTTT.

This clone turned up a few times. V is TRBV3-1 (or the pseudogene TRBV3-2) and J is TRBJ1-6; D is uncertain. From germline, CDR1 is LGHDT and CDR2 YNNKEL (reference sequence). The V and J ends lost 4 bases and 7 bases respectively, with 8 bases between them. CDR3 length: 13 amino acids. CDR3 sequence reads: CASSLSSNSPLHF. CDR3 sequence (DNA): TGTGCCAGCAGCCTGAGCAGCAATTCACCCCTCCACTTT.

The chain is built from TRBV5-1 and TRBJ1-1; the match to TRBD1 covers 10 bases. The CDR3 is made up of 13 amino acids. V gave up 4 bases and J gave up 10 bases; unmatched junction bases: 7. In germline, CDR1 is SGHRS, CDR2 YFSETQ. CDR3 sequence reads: CASSPGTGAAAFF. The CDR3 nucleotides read TGCGCCAGCAGCCCCGGGACAGGGGCGGCAGCTTTCTTT. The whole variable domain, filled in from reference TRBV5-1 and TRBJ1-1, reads KAGVTQTPRYLIKTRGQQVTLSCSPISGHRSVSWYQQTPGQGLQFLFEYFSETQRNKGNFPGRFSGRQFSNSRSEMNVSTLELGDSALYLCASSPGTGAAAFFGQGTRLTVV.

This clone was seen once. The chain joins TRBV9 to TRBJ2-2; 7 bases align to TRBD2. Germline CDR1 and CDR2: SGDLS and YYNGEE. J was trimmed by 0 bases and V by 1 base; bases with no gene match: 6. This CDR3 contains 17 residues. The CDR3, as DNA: TGTGCCAGCAGCGTATTGGGGGGGACGACGAACACCGGGGAGCTGTTTTTT. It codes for CASSVLGGTTNTGELFF.

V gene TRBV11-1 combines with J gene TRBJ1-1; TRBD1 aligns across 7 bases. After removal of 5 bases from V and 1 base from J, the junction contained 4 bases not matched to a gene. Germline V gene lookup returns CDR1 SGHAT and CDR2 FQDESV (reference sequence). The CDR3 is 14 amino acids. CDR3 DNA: TGTGCCAGCAGCACAGGACAGGCGAACACTGAAGCTTTCTTT. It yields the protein CASSTGQANTEAFF.

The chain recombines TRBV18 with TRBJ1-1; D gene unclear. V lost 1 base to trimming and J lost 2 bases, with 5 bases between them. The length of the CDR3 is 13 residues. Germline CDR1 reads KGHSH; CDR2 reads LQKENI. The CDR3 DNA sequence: TGTGCCAGCTCACCACAGCTCAACACTGAAGCTTTCTTT. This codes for CASSPQLNTEAFF.

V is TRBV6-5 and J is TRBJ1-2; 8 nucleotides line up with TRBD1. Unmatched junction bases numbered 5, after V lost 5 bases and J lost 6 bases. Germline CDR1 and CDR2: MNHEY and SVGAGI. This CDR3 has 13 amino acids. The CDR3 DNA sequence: TGTGCCAGCAGTATCAGGGGGCGGAATGGCTACACCTTC. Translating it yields CASSIRGRNGYTF.

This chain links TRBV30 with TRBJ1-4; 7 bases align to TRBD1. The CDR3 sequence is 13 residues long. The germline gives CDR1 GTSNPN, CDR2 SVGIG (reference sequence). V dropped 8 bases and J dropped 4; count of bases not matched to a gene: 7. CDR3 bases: TGTGCCGTAACAGGGGCTAATAATGAAAAACTGTTTTTT. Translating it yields CAVTGANNEKLFF.

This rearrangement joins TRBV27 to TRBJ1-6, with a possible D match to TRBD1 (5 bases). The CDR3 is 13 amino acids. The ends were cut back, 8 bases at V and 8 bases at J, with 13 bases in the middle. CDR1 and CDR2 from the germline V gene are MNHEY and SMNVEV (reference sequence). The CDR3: CASSNQGDSPLHF. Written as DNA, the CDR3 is TGTGCCAGCTCAAATCAGGGTGATTCACCCCTCCACTTT.

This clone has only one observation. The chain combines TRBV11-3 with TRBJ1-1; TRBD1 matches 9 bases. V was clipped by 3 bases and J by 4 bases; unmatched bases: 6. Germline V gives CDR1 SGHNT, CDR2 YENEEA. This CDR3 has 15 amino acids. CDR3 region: CASSFTRQGGTEAFF. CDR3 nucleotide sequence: TGTGCCAGCAGCTTTACCAGACAGGGGGGCACTGAAGCTTTCTTT.

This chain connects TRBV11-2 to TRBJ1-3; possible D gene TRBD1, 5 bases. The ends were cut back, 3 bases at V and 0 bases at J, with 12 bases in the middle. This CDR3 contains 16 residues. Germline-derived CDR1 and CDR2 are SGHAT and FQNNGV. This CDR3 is CASSFSGTLSGNTIYF. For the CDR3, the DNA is TGTGCCAGCAGCTTCTCAGGGACCCTCTCTGGAAACACCATATATTTT.

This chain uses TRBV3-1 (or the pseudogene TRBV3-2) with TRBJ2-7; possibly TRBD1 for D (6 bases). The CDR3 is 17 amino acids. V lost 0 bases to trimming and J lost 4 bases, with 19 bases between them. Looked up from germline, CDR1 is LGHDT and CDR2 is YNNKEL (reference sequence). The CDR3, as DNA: TGTGCCAGCAGCCAAGATTGGGGGCAGGCAGTCCCTTACGAGCAGTACTTC. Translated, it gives CASSQDWGQAVPYEQYF.

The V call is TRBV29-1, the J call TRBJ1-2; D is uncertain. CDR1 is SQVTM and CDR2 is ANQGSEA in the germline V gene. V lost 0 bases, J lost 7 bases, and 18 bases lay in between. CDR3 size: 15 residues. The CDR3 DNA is TGCAGCGTTGAAGAGGCAGATCCCAGGTGGGGTGGCTACACCTTC. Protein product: CSVEEADPRWGGYTF.

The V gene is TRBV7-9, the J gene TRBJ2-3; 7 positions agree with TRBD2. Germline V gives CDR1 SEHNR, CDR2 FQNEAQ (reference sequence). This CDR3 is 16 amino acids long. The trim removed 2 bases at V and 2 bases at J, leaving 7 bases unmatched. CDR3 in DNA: TGTGCCAGCAGCTTAAGGGCCGGGACTAACACAGATACGCAGTATTTT. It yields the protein CASSLRAGTNTDTQYF. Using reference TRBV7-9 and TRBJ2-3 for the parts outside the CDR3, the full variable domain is DTGVSQNPRHKITKRGQNVTFRCDPISEHNRLYWYRQTLGQGPEFLTYFQNEAQLEKSRLLSDRFSAERPKGSFSTLEIQRTEQGDSAMYLCASSLRAGTNTDTQYFGPGTRLTVL.